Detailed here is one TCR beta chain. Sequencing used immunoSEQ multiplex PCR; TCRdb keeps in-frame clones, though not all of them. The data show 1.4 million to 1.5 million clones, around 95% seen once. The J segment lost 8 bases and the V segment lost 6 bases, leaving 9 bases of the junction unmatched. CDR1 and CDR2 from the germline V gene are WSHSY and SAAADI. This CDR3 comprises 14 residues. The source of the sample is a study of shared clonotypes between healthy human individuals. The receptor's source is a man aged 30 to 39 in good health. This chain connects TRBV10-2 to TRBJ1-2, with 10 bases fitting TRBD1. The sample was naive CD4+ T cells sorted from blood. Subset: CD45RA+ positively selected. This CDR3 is CASRRDRGTWGYTF. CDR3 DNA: TGCGCCAGCAGACGGGACAGGGGAACGTGGGGCTACACCTTC.